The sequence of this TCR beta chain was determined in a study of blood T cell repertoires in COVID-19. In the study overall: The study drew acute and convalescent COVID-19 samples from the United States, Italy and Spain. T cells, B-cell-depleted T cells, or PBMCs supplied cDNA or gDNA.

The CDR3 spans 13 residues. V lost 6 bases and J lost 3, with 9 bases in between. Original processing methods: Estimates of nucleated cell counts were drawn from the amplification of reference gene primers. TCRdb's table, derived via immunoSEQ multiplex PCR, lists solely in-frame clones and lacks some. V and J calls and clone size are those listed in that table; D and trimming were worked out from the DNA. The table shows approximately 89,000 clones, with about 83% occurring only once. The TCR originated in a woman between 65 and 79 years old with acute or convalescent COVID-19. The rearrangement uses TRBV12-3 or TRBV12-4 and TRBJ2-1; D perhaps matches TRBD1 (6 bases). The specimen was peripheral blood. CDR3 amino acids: CASRSQGYNEQFF. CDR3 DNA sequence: TGTGCCAGCAGGTCACAGGGCTACAATGAGCAGTTCTTC.